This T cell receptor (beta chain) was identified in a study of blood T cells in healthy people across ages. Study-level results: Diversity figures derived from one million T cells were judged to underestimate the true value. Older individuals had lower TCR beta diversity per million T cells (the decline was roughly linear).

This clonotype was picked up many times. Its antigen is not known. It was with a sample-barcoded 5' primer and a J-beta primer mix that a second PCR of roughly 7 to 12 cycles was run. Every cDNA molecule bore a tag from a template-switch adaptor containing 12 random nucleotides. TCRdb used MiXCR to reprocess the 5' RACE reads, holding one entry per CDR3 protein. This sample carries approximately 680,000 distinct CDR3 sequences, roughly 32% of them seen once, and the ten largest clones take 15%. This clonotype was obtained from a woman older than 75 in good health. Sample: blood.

The CDR3 DNA follows: TGTGCCAGCAGCACCCCCCCGGGACTAGCGGGGGGTACTACGCAGTATTTT. Translated: CASSTPPGLAGGTTQYF. The V and J genes are TRBV12-3 or TRBV12-4 and TRBJ2-3, with TRBD2 identical over 15 bases. The CDR3 consists of 17 residues. V trimming: 6 bases; J trimming: 8 bases; junction bases outside the gene matches: 12.